One sample yielded the 17 T cell receptor beta chains listed below, sequenced in a study of blood T cell repertoires in COVID-19. Here immunoSEQ multiplex PCR was the method, and the copy in TCRdb shows in-frame clones only, minus some. The sample contains roughly 440,000 clones, approximately 88% of which appear only once. The material sequenced was peripheral blood. The receptors shown here come from a woman aged 50 to 60 with COVID-19, enrolled during active disease.

The chain recombines TRBV27 with TRBJ1-4; D unresolved. V was cut by 3 bases and J by 1 base, with 9 bases left in between. Germline CDR1 MNHEY, CDR2 SMNVEV (reference sequence). The length of the CDR3 is 15 residues. The CDR3 loop is CASSFTQQTNEKLFF. The CDR3 DNA follows: TGTGCCAGCAGTTTTACACAGCAAACTAATGAAAAACTGTTTTTT.

The gene calls are TRBV4-1 and TRBJ2-2, with a possible D match to TRBD1 (5 bases). Germline CDR1 MGHRA, CDR2 YSYEKL. The CDR3 runs to 15 residues. Deletions cut 2 bases from V and 7 bases from J, with 14 bases between. In DNA, the CDR3 is TGCGCCAGCAGCCAACGTGGGGCAGGGAACGGGGAGCTGTTTTTT. It yields the protein CASSQRGAGNGELFF.

Notes on this clone: The same CDR3 arises from other DNA sequences in this sample as well. The chain links TRBV4-1 to TRBJ2-7; 8 positions agree with TRBD1. CDR1 MGHRA and CDR2 YSYEKL come from the germline V gene. J lost 4 bases, V lost 4 bases, and 6 bases had no gene match. The CDR3 contains 14 residues. The CDR3 region has the DNA TGCGCCAGCAGCCCGACAGGGGTTAGTTACGAGCAGTACTTC. This gives the protein CASSPTGVSYEQYF.

The chain employs TRBV5-1 and TRBJ2-7, with 12 bases that match TRBD1. The CDR3 runs to 17 residues. The V and J ends lost 4 bases and 0 bases, in that order; junction bases with no gene match: 8. Germline values: CDR1 SGHRS, CDR2 YFSETQ. This CDR3 is CASSRMGTGGDSYEQYF. In DNA form, the CDR3 reads TGCGCCAGCAGCAGGATGGGGACAGGGGGCGACTCCTACGAGCAGTACTTC. The full variable domain, with the rest looked up from reference TRBV5-1 and TRBJ2-7, is KAGVTQTPRYLIKTRGQQVTLSCSPISGHRSVSWYQQTPGQGLQFLFEYFSETQRNKGNFPGRFSGRQFSNSRSEMNVSTLELGDSALYLCASSRMGTGGDSYEQYFGPGTRLTVT.

V is TRBV11-2 and J is TRBJ1-1; the D gene is possibly TRBD1 (5 bases). Germline-derived CDR1 and CDR2 are SGHAT and FQNNGV. The V and J ends lost 3 bases and 3 bases respectively, with 17 bases between them. The CDR3 has 16 amino acids. CDR3 sequence reads: CASSFHPEGLYTEAFF. CDR3 nucleotide sequence: TGTGCCAGCAGCTTCCACCCTGAGGGACTGTACACTGAAGCTTTCTTT.

The chain combines TRBV6-5 with TRBJ1-2, with D tentatively TRBD1 (5 bases). Trimming removed 7 bases at V and 4 bases at J, with 13 bases between. Germline CDR1 is MNHEY and CDR2 is SVGAGI. The CDR3 extends over 13 amino acids. The CDR3 nucleotides are TGTGCCAGCACCAGACAGCTCTCCTATGGCTACACCTTC. Its translation is CASTRQLSYGYTF.

The DNA for the CDR3 is TGTGCCTACCTCCCACTGAGGGATGGCGGAAACACCATATATTTT. As protein: CAYLPLRDGGNTIYF. V gene TRBV7-9 combines with J gene TRBJ1-3; D remains unclear. The CDR3 is 15 amino acids. In germline, CDR1 is SEHNR, CDR2 FQNEAQ (reference sequence). Trimming removed 11 bases from V and 4 bases from J, with 21 bases in between.

The chain uses TRBV18 and TRBJ1-6; a possible D gene is TRBD1 (5 bases). V lost 1 base to trimming and J lost 3 bases, with 7 bases between them. The CDR3 is made up of 15 amino acids. Germline CDR1 reads KGHSH; CDR2 reads LQKENI. The CDR3 region has the DNA TGTGCCAGCTCACCACGTCAGGGCTATAATTCACCCCTCCACTTT. This sequence encodes CASSPRQGYNSPLHF.

The chain is built from TRBV6-6 and TRBJ1-2; TRBD1 matches at 12 bases. J lost 4 bases, V lost 4 bases, and 7 bases had no gene match. Germline V gene data show CDR1 as MNHNY and CDR2 as SVGAGI (reference sequence). The CDR3 is 16 amino acids. CDR3 sequence reads: CASSSGDRGRSYGYTF. DNA for the CDR3: TGTGCCAGCAGTTCAGGGGACAGGGGGCGAAGCTATGGCTACACCTTC.

CDR3 sequence: CASSLLVGEQYF. In DNA form, the CDR3 reads TGTGCCAGCAGCCTACTAGTCGGCGAGCAGTACTTC. The chain has TRBV5-6 and TRBJ2-7, with D possibly TRBD2 on 5 matching bases. Germline lookup yields CDR1 SGHDT and CDR2 YYEEEE. V was cut by 4 bases and J by 6 bases, with 11 bases left in between. The CDR3 runs 12 residues.

V gene TRBV4-2 combines with J gene TRBJ2-1, with 7 positions matching TRBD1. J lost 10 bases, V lost 1 base, and 1 base had no gene match. Looked up from germline, CDR1 is LGHNA and CDR2 is YNFKEQ. This CDR3 spans 12 amino acids. CDR3 nucleotide sequence: TGTGCCAGCAGCCAAGGGGGACAGGAGCAGTTCTTC. This translates into CASSQGGQEQFF.

This chain uses TRBV10-3 with TRBJ1-2; TRBD1 aligns across 7 bases. Trimming took 2 bases from V and 5 from J; bases not matched to a gene: 2. The CDR3 runs 13 residues. The germline gives CDR1 ENHRY, CDR2 SYGVKD. The CDR3: CAISEQGVYGYTF. The CDR3 bases are TGTGCCATCAGTGAGCAGGGGGTTTATGGCTACACCTTC.

Turning to this clone: Other DNA sequences in the sample encode the same CDR3. The chain recombines TRBV6-5 with TRBJ1-1; D is unclear. V dropped 2 bases and J dropped 4 bases, with 8 bases sitting between them. In germline, CDR1 is MNHEY, CDR2 SVGAGI. The CDR3 runs to 13 residues. The CDR3 DNA is TGTGCCAGCAGTTACGGTCGGGGCACTGAAGCTTTCTTT. Protein product: CASSYGRGTEAFF.

The chain uses TRBV7-8 and TRBJ1-3; TRBD1 matches 11 bases. From germline, CDR1 is SGHVS and CDR2 FQNEAQ. V trimming: 4 bases; J trimming: 0 bases; junction bases outside the gene matches: 2. The CDR3 consists of 16 residues. The CDR3 loop reads CASSWDRGSSGNTIYF. The CDR3, as DNA: TGTGCCAGCAGCTGGGACAGGGGGAGCTCTGGAAACACCATATATTTT.

Points on this clone: This CDR3 is also generated by other DNA sequences in the sample. The J gene is TRBJ2-7, the V gene TRBV9; TRBD2 matches at 7 bases. The CDR3 has 14 amino acids. The junction had 2 bases not matched to a gene; V was cut back by 0 bases and J by 2 bases. CDR1 SGDLS and CDR2 YYNGEE come from the germline V gene. CDR3 sequence: CASSVGEGAYEQYF. The DNA of the CDR3 is TGTGCCAGCAGCGTAGGGGAGGGAGCCTACGAGCAGTACTTC.

This sequence joins TRBV2 and TRBJ1-2; a weak D match, TRBD1 (5 bases). Germline CDR1 and CDR2: SNHLY and FYNNEI. This CDR3 contains 14 residues. Trimming removed 5 bases at V and 0 bases at J, with 10 bases between. As DNA, the CDR3 is TGTGCCAGCAGTCAGGACATCTCTAACTATGGCTACACCTTC. Translating gives CASSQDISNYGYTF.

V usage is TRBV7-6 and J usage is TRBJ2-3, with 16 bases lining up with TRBD2. V gave up 5 bases and J gave up 4 bases; unmatched junction bases: 9. The germline V gene has CDR1 SGHVS and CDR2 FNYEAQ. The CDR3 spans 18 residues. The CDR3 reads CASSDVPGLAGGSDTQYF. CDR3 bases: TGTGCCAGCAGCGACGTGCCGGGACTAGCGGGGGGGTCAGATACGCAGTATTTT.